The 5 T cell receptor beta chains reported below all come from one sample, sequenced in a study of metastatic and nonmetastatic thyroid tumors. Nobody among the patients had been given any treatment before thyroid surgery. TCRdb called clones again from the PCR reads with MiXCR. The sample has 20,000 to 25,000 clones, 10% to 15% seen once. The sequenced sample consisted of blood. Receptor source: a female donor with papillary thyroid cancer or a benign thyroid nodule (not recorded which). Some clones in this sample may be carry-over from other donors' samples.

This clone was observed many times. The same CDR3 is also encoded by other DNA sequences in this sample. The chain carries TRBV29-1 and TRBJ1-5; a possible D gene is TRBD1 (5 bases). With 7 bases removed from V and 7 bases from J, the gap between germline ends came to 17 bases. The CDR3 sequence is 13 residues long. Germline CDR1 is SQVTM and CDR2 is ANQGSEA. CDR3 region: CSAQEGDNQPQHF. The CDR3 bases are TGCAGCGCCCAGGAAGGGGATAACCAGCCCCAGCATTTT.

A few counts support this clone. This rearrangement joins TRBV6-1 to TRBJ2-2, with a weak D call TRBD2 (6 bases). Trimming left V 6 bases short and J 4 bases short, with 15 bases between. Germline CDR1 is MNHNS and CDR2 is SASEGT. CDR3 length: 15 amino acids. CDR3 nucleotides: TGTGCCAGCAGCCTCTTTCGGACTATCACCGGGGAGCTGTTTTTT. Translating gives CASSLFRTITGELFF.

This clone occurred a few times. The V gene is TRBV4-2, the J gene TRBJ2-1; D gene ambiguous. Germline V CDR1 and CDR2: LGHNA, YNFKEQ. This CDR3 region has 13 residues. The ends were cut back, 0 bases at V and 9 bases at J, with 9 bases in the middle. The CDR3, as DNA: TGTGCCAGCAGCCAAGAGGGCGCCAGTGAGCAGTTCTTC. This gives the protein CASSQEGASEQFF.

The table lists this clone with a count of one. V gene TRBV28 combines with J gene TRBJ1-2; 8 nucleotides match TRBD1. Germline CDR1 is MDHEN and CDR2 is SYDVKM. The V segment lost 5 bases and the J segment 8 bases; nucleotides outside the gene matches: 10. The CDR3 contains 14 residues. Written as DNA, the CDR3 is TGTGCCAGCAGTGGGGGCGACAGGGGTGGAGGCTACACCTTC. Translation gives CASSGGDRGGGYTF.

This clone has a count of ten or more. A junction boundary mismatches the germline segment, possibly from a read error. The chain joins TRBV5-8 to TRBJ1-5; unclear D gene. This CDR3 comprises 13 residues. Germline CDR1 and CDR2: SGHTS and YDEGEE. CDR3 loop: CAGSLLTDQPQHF. The CDR3 coding sequence is TGTGCCGGCAGCTTGTTAACGGATCAGCCCCAGCATTTT.